These 11 T cell receptor beta chains were all obtained from the same sample, sequenced in a study of T cell responses to AZD1222 COVID-19 vaccine listed by TCRdb under 2021. Explained via the paper, the time point label denotes: baseline before first vaccination. Libraries were prepared through the immunoSEQ multiplex PCR assay. The clones in this table, taken by TCRdb from immuneACCESS, are in-frame only. Not every clone is retained; where verified, under half of the shortfall comes from an unresolved V gene, and the cause of the rest is unknown. The sample includes roughly 150,000 clones, with 80% to 95% observed a single time. The ten largest account for approximately 2.3% of the sample. Sequenced here: peripheral blood, sampled on day 0 of AZD1222 vaccination. The receptor source for this set is an adult in good health.

The V and J genes are TRBV5-1 and TRBJ1-1, with D uncertain. The CDR3 spans 14 residues. The germline V and J ends were trimmed by 4 bases and 2 bases, with 12 bases remaining between them. Germline V lookup: CDR1 SGHRS, CDR2 YFSETQ. The CDR3 DNA is TGCGCCAGCAGCCAAGACCCCAGTAACACTGAAGCTTTCTTT. As protein: CASSQDPSNTEAFF.

This clone was observed a handful of times. The chain couples TRBV2 to TRBJ1-6; D is unresolved. Trimming pared 5 bases from V and 9 bases from J, leaving 20 bases between. The CDR3 runs 16 residues. Germline-derived CDR1 and CDR2 are SNHLY and FYNNEI. In DNA form, the CDR3 reads TGTGCCAGCAGTCCTCACCGACAAACCCCATCTTCACCCCTCCACTTT. As protein: CASSPHRQTPSSPLHF.

A note on this clone: The junction departs from germline at one end; a sequencing error may be responsible. This chain uses TRBV2 with TRBJ1-2; 7 nucleotides align to TRBD1. The CDR3 runs 14 residues. Germline V gives CDR1 SNHLY, CDR2 FYNNEI. CDR3 sequence: CASNEQGLGYGYTF. The CDR3 DNA is TGTGCCAGCAATGAACAGGGGCTCGGCTATGGCTACACCTTC.

The chain uses TRBV6-6 and TRBJ2-5; TRBD1 matches at 11 bases. Trimming cost V 8 bases and J 5 bases; bases outside gene matches: 7. This CDR3 is 14 amino acids long. Germline CDR1 MNHNY, CDR2 SVGAGI (reference sequence). CDR3 region: CASGGQGARETQYF. In DNA form, the CDR3 reads TGTGCCAGCGGTGGACAGGGGGCTAGGGAGACCCAGTACTTC.

This clone was seen just once. The rearrangement links TRBV5-1 to TRBJ2-1; TRBD2 is a possible D gene (6 bases). This CDR3 comprises 14 residues. The V end was cut by 7 bases, the J end by 3 bases, with 14 bases between. In germline, CDR1 is SGHRS, CDR2 YFSETQ. This chain's CDR3 is CASYPGTFYNEQFF. DNA of the CDR3: TGCGCCAGCTACCCTGGGACTTTCTACAATGAGCAGTTCTTC. The full variable domain, rest sourced from reference TRBV5-1 and TRBJ2-1, is KAGVTQTPRYLIKTRGQQVTLSCSPISGHRSVSWYQQTPGQGLQFLFEYFSETQRNKGNFPGRFSGRQFSNSRSEMNVSTLELGDSALYLCASYPGTFYNEQFFGPGTRLTVL.

The chain carries TRBV2 and TRBJ2-7; D is undetermined. V lost 7 bases and J 4 bases, leaving 8 bases between the germline ends. This CDR3 has 11 amino acids. CDR1 and CDR2 from the germline V gene are SNHLY and FYNNEI. CDR3 DNA sequence: TGTGCCAGCACAGTAGATTACGAGCAGTACTTC. Translation gives CASTVDYEQYF. The whole variable domain, filled in from reference TRBV2 and TRBJ2-7, reads EPEVTQTPSHQVTQMGQEVILRCVPISNHLYFYWYRQILGQKVEFLVSFYNNEISEKSEIFDDQFSVERPDGSNFTLKIRSTKLEDSAMYFCASTVDYEQYFGPGTRLTVT.

The CDR3 spells CASSHDRESTYEQYF. The CDR3 nucleotides read TGTGCCAGTAGCCACGACAGGGAATCTACCTACGAGCAGTACTTC. The chain uses TRBV19 and TRBJ2-7, with 7 bases matching TRBD1. Germline CDR1 and CDR2: LNHDA and SQIVND (reference sequence). The trim removed 6 bases at V and 2 bases at J, leaving 10 bases unmatched. The CDR3 extends over 15 amino acids.

V gene TRBV6-5 combines with J gene TRBJ2-1; TRBD1 or TRBD2 may be the D gene (5 bases each). CDR1 and CDR2 (germline): MNHEY, SVGAGI. The V and J ends lost 5 bases and 0 bases respectively, with 8 bases between them. The CDR3 has 14 amino acids. The CDR3 region is CASSPGSSYNEQFF. The CDR3 DNA reads TGTGCCAGCAGTCCAGGGAGCTCCTACAATGAGCAGTTCTTC.

This chain uses TRBV14 with TRBJ1-1; D perhaps matches TRBD1 (5 bases). V lost 4 bases to trimming and J lost 0 bases, with 18 bases between them. The CDR3 is 17 amino acids. Germline V gives CDR1 SGHDN, CDR2 FVKESK. CDR3: CASSPLGASRVNTEAFF. The CDR3 coding sequence is TGTGCCAGCAGCCCGCTCGGGGCCAGTCGGGTGAACACTGAAGCTTTCTTT.

V gene TRBV28 combines with J gene TRBJ2-1; 8 bases match TRBD2. Germline-derived CDR1 and CDR2 are MDHEN and SYDVKM. The length of the CDR3 is 14 residues. The J segment lost 4 bases and the V segment lost 6 bases, leaving 5 bases of the junction unmatched. This chain's CDR3 is CASRTGGSYNEQFF. CDR3 DNA sequence: TGTGCCAGCAGAACGGGAGGGTCATACAATGAGCAGTTCTTC.

This chain connects TRBV6-5 to TRBJ1-1; 7 bases are shared with TRBD1. V lost 6 bases, J lost 6 bases, and 1 base stayed unmatched. The germline V gene has CDR1 MNHEY and CDR2 SVGAGI. The CDR3 spans 11 residues. The CDR3 nucleotides are TGTGCCAGCAGGGGACAGTCTGAAGCTTTCTTT. It specifies CASRGQSEAFF.